These 9 T cell receptor beta chains share one sample of origin, sequenced in a study of blood T cell repertoires in COVID-19. Sequencing was performed with immunoSEQ multiplex PCR; in TCRdb, only in-frame clones are kept and a portion is missing. The table has over 130,000 clones, around 89% seen once. Sequenced input: peripheral blood. The receptors here all came from a woman older than 75 with acute or convalescent COVID-19.

V usage is TRBV29-1 and J usage is TRBJ2-2, with 7 bases matching TRBD2. V lost 7 bases, J lost 7 bases, and 12 bases stayed unmatched. The CDR3 is 14 residues long. CDR1 SQVTM and CDR2 ANQGSEA come from the germline V gene. The CDR3 here is CSAAGAGRGGELFF. DNA for the CDR3: TGCAGCGCCGCTGGGGCAGGGAGGGGCGGGGAGCTGTTTTTT.

The chain employs TRBV18 and TRBJ1-1; D remains ambiguous. CDR1 and CDR2 from the germline V gene are KGHSH and LQKENI. Trimming removed 1 base from V and 8 bases from J, with 8 bases in between. The CDR3 runs to 12 residues. This chain's CDR3 is CASSPRNAEAFF. CDR3 DNA: TGTGCCAGCTCACCACGAAACGCGGAAGCTTTCTTT.

This chain uses TRBV5-5 with TRBJ2-7; TRBD1 matches 12 bases. The length of the CDR3 is 16 residues. Trimming at V came to 4 bases and at J to 4 bases, leaving 9 bases not matched to a gene. Germline CDR1 is SGHKS and CDR2 is YYEKEE (reference sequence). CDR3 DNA sequence: TGTGCCAGCAGCCTCCGAGGGACAGGGGGCGGGTACGAGCAGTACTTC. It is translated as CASSLRGTGGGYEQYF. The full variable domain, its missing parts supplied by reference TRBV5-5 and TRBJ2-7, is DAGVTQSPTHLIKTRGQQVTLRCSPISGHKSVSWYQQVLGQGPQFIFQYYEKEERGRGNFPDRFSARQFPNYSSELNVNALLLGDSALYLCASSLRGTGGGYEQYFGPGTRLTVT.

This clone has a single count. The chain joins TRBV6-5 to TRBJ1-3; 7 bases map to TRBD1. CDR1 is MNHEY, CDR2 SVGAGI, per germline. V shed 0 bases, J shed 4 bases, and the junction held 3 bases outside the gene matches. CDR3 size: 15 residues. The CDR3 loop is CASSYSETGGNTIYF. The CDR3 bases are TGTGCCAGCAGTTACTCGGAGACAGGGGGAAACACCATATATTTT.

The chain links TRBV19 to TRBJ1-1; D ambiguous. Germline CDR1 and CDR2: LNHDA and SQIVND (reference sequence). The CDR3 spans 14 residues. V lost 7 bases, J lost 4 bases, and 16 bases lay in between. Written as DNA, the CDR3 is TGTGCCAGTATCCCTCAACGGGGAGCCACTGAAGCTTTCTTT. It specifies CASIPQRGATEAFF. The variable domain in full, with the rest retrieved from reference TRBV19 and TRBJ1-1, is DGGITQSPKYLFRKEGQNVTLSCEQNLNHDAMYWYRQDPGQGLRLIYYSQIVNDFQKGDIAEGYSVSREKKESFPLTVTSAQKNPTAFYLCASIPQRGATEAFFGQGTRLTVV.

The chain recombines TRBV5-1 with TRBJ2-5; the match to TRBD2 covers 12 bases. The CDR3 sequence is 15 residues long. CDR1 and CDR2 from the germline V gene are SGHRS and YFSETQ. J was trimmed by 4 bases and V by 4 bases; bases with no gene match: 5. In nucleotides, the CDR3 is TGCGCCAGCAGCAACCTAGCGGGAGGGGGAGAGACCCAGTACTTC. Translated, it gives CASSNLAGGGETQYF.

This chain joins TRBV10-3 and TRBJ1-3; D call uncertain. Per the germline V gene, CDR1 is ENHRY and CDR2 is SYGVKD. Trimming cost V 8 bases and J 2 bases, with 7 bases left between them. This CDR3 comprises 12 residues. CDR3 sequence reads: CAIASTGNTIYF. As DNA, the CDR3 is TGTGCCATCGCCAGTACTGGAAACACCATATATTTT.

The chain links TRBV20-1 to TRBJ1-6, with TRBD1 matching 8 bases. The V gene end was trimmed by 3 bases and the J gene end by 8 bases; junction bases not matched to a gene: 9. In germline, CDR1 is DFQATT, CDR2 SNEGSKA (reference sequence). CDR3 length: 15 residues. CDR3 nucleotide sequence: TGCAGTGCTAGTGCCAGGGGGCTTATGGATTCACCCCTCCACTTT. It is translated as CSASARGLMDSPLHF.

The V and J genes are TRBV3-1 (or the pseudogene TRBV3-2) and TRBJ1-6; 7 nucleotides align to TRBD1. The germline CDR1 and CDR2 sequences are LGHDT and YNNKEL (reference sequence). Losses at the gene ends were 1 base for V and 2 bases for J; bases not matched to a gene: 8. The CDR3 sequence is 18 residues long. CDR3 coding DNA: TGTGCCAGCAGCCAAGGACAGACAGGGTCCGCCTATAATTCACCCCTCCACTTT. It is translated as CASSQGQTGSAYNSPLHF.